The 32 T cell receptor beta chains reported below all come from one sample, sequenced in a study of CD8 T cells in ankylosing spondylitis. TCRdb reprocessed the 5' RACE reads with MiXCR, giving one entry per CDR3 protein. This table holds 200,000 to 250,000 distinct CDR3 sequences, around 25% found once. Sequenced sample: blood, either unsorted or a sorted T cell fraction (not recorded which). Receptor source: a male donor with ankylosing spondylitis or in good health (not recorded which).

The V call is TRBV25-1, the J call TRBJ1-5, with D unclear. The germline CDR1 and CDR2 sequences are MGHDK and SYGVNS. The CDR3 totals 13 residues. The V end lost 3 bases, the J end lost 9 bases, and 12 bases lay between the germline ends. CDR3 loop: CASSDGGFLPQHF. For the CDR3, the DNA is TGTGCCAGCAGTGACGGTGGGTTTTTGCCCCAGCATTTT. The full variable domain, with the rest looked up from reference TRBV25-1 and TRBJ1-5, is EADIYQTPRYLVIGTGKKITLECSQTMGHDKMYWYQQDPGMELHLIHYSYGVNSTEKGDLSSESTVSRIRTEHFPLTLESARPSHTSQYLCASSDGGFLPQHFGDGTRLSIL.

At least ten counts were recorded for this clonotype. This chain connects TRBV27 to TRBJ1-6; D not certain. This CDR3 region has 16 residues. The germline V gene encodes CDR1 MNHEY and CDR2 SMNVEV (reference sequence). The V end lost 4 bases, the J end lost 1 base, and 11 bases lay between the germline ends. CDR3 amino acids: CASSSSLPSYNSPLHF. The CDR3 DNA is TGTGCCAGCAGTTCGTCGCTCCCGTCCTATAATTCACCCCTCCACTTT.

This clonotype was recorded at least ten times. The V call is TRBV20-1, the J call TRBJ2-1; the match to TRBD2 covers 7 bases. From germline, CDR1 is DFQATT and CDR2 SNEGSKA (reference sequence). There are 13 residues in the CDR3. For the CDR3, the DNA is TGCAGCGCGGGGGTTTGGAAGGGCAATGAGCAGTTCTTC. Protein product: CSAGVWKGNEQFF.

Many counts were recorded for this clonotype. The J gene is TRBJ2-2, the V gene TRBV5-1, with D tentatively TRBD2 (6 bases). CDR3 size: 15 residues. Germline V gives CDR1 SGHRS, CDR2 YFSETQ. The V end was cut by 0 bases, the J end by 2 bases, with 8 bases between. The CDR3, as DNA: TGCGCCAGCAGCTTGGTGGGACTCAACACCGGGGAGCTGTTTTTT. It specifies CASSLVGLNTGELFF.

The table lists this clonotype with many counts. This chain uses TRBV5-1 with TRBJ2-3; 8 bases are shared with TRBD2. V shed 4 bases, J shed 3 bases, and the junction held 13 bases outside the gene matches. Germline CDR1 SGHRS, CDR2 YFSETQ. The CDR3 loop spans 17 amino acids. The CDR3 DNA is TGCGCCAGCAGCCCGGAGGGAGCGGGAGATTGGACAGATACGCAGTATTTT. Translated, it gives CASSPEGAGDWTDTQYF.

This chain joins TRBV27 and TRBJ2-3, with D possibly TRBD2 on 5 matching bases. V was clipped by 7 bases and J by 3 bases, with 17 bases between them. The CDR3 sequence is 15 residues long. In germline, CDR1 is MNHEY, CDR2 SMNVEV (reference sequence). CDR3 loop: CASTSVSGGTDTQYF. For the CDR3, the DNA is TGTGCCAGCACATCTGTATCCGGAGGTACAGATACGCAGTATTTT.

This CDR3 reads CASSLGTSSIQETQYF. The CDR3 DNA follows: TGTGCCAGCAGCTTGGGGACTAGCAGTATTCAAGAGACCCAGTACTTC. V usage is TRBV7-6 and J usage is TRBJ2-5; 9 nucleotides match TRBD2. Germline values: CDR1 SGHVS, CDR2 FNYEAQ. The CDR3 extends over 16 amino acids. The J segment lost 2 bases and the V segment lost 3 bases, leaving 7 bases of the junction unmatched.

This clonotype was found a few times. The gene calls are TRBV7-9 and TRBJ2-5; 7 nucleotides line up with TRBD1. Germline CDR1 is SEHNR and CDR2 is FQNEAQ (reference sequence). J was trimmed by 2 bases and V by 5 bases; bases with no gene match: 8. The CDR3 runs 15 residues. DNA for the CDR3: TGTGCCAGCAGCCCACAGGGGACAGTTCAAGAGACCCAGTACTTC. It codes for CASSPQGTVQETQYF.

This clonotype was seen repeatedly, ten times or more. This sequence joins TRBV6-1 and TRBJ2-1, with 11 nucleotides matching TRBD1. The CDR3 runs 14 residues. The V and J ends lost 6 bases and 8 bases, in that order; junction bases with no gene match: 6. Germline lookup yields CDR1 MNHNS and CDR2 SASEGT. Here the CDR3 DNA reads TGTGCCAGCAGGGACAGGGGGCTGAGAGATGAGCAGTTCTTC. It codes for CASRDRGLRDEQFF.

This clonotype was detected a few times. The J gene is TRBJ1-3, the V gene TRBV20-1; D perhaps matches TRBD1 (6 bases). The CDR3 runs to 16 residues. Germline assignment: CDR1 DFQATT and CDR2 SNEGSKA (reference sequence). With 6 bases removed from V and 0 bases from J, the gap between germline ends came to 18 bases. This CDR3 is CSAWTGRGYSGNTIYF. CDR3 DNA sequence: TGCAGTGCCTGGACCGGCAGGGGCTACTCTGGAAACACCATATATTTT.

This clonotype was counted at least ten times. J is TRBJ2-2 and V is TRBV5-1, with 9 bases matching TRBD2. V lost 4 bases to trimming and J lost 0 bases; unmatched junction nucleotides: 4. This CDR3 is built from 16 residues. From germline, CDR1 is SGHRS and CDR2 YFSETQ. In nucleotides, the CDR3 is TGCGCCAGCAGCACCCGACTAGCGGCGAACACCGGGGAGCTGTTTTTT. It is translated as CASSTRLAANTGELFF.

The table lists this clonotype with many counts. The rearrangement links TRBV5-5 to TRBJ1-4; 7 bases fit TRBD1. Trimming cost V 4 bases and J 4 bases; bases outside gene matches: 7. Germline CDR1 reads SGHKS; CDR2 reads YYEKEE (reference sequence). This CDR3 comprises 15 residues. The DNA of the CDR3 is TGTGCCAGCAGCCCCGCAGGGGGAGGTAATGAAAAACTGTTTTTT. Its translation is CASSPAGGGNEKLFF.

This clonotype was detected once. The chain joins TRBV24-1 to TRBJ2-1, with 11 positions matching TRBD2. The CDR3 length is 16 residues. Germline V gene lookup returns CDR1 KGHDR and CDR2 SFDVKD. Trimming cost V 3 bases and J 8 bases; bases outside gene matches: 8. CDR3 amino acids: CATSDPTSGSFYEQFF. CDR3 nucleotide sequence: TGTGCCACCAGTGATCCCACTAGCGGGAGTTTCTATGAGCAGTTCTTC.

This clonotype came up once. This sequence joins TRBV7-1 and TRBJ2-5; D uncertain. TRBV7-1 is an ORF, with its function uncertain. The V end lost 3 bases, the J end lost 5 bases, and 4 bases lay between the germline ends. This CDR3 spans 11 amino acids. This CDR3 is CASSSSETQYF. The CDR3 DNA sequence: TGTGCCAGCAGCTCCTCCGAGACCCAGTACTTC.

The sample holds many counts of this clonotype. The rearrangement joins TRBV4-1 to TRBJ2-1; D not certain. This CDR3 has 15 residues. V shed 0 bases and J shed 3 bases, with 9 bases lying between them. The germline CDR1 and CDR2 sequences are MGHRA and YSYEKL. Here the CDR3 reads CASSQEGNSYNEQFF. CDR3 coding DNA: TGCGCCAGCAGCCAAGAGGGCAACAGCTACAATGAGCAGTTCTTC.

The chain joins TRBV29-1 to TRBJ2-7; maybe TRBD1 (6 bases). Looked up from germline, CDR1 is SQVTM and CDR2 is ANQGSEA. The germline V and J ends were trimmed by 4 bases and 4 bases, with 11 bases remaining between them. This CDR3 region has 12 residues. The CDR3 sequence is CSVVEGDYEQYF. CDR3 nucleotide sequence: TGCAGCGTTGTTGAGGGGGATTACGAGCAGTACTTC.

CDR3 in DNA: TGCAGTGCTAGGCCACCGGGACTAGCGGGACCAGGCAATGAGCAGTTCTTC. This translates into CSARPPGLAGPGNEQFF. The chain carries TRBV20-1 and TRBJ2-1; TRBD2 agrees at 13 bases. This CDR3 has 17 amino acids. The J segment lost 6 bases and the V segment lost 3 bases, leaving 11 bases of the junction unmatched. CDR1 DFQATT and CDR2 SNEGSKA come from the germline V gene (reference sequence).

The V and J genes are TRBV20-1 and TRBJ1-4; 7 nucleotides line up with TRBD1. Trimming removed 0 bases from V and 7 bases from J; junction bases left unmatched: 8. This CDR3 is built from 15 residues. The germline V gene encodes CDR1 DFQATT and CDR2 SNEGSKA (reference sequence). CDR3 in amino acids: CSARDRDSVGEKLFF. Here the CDR3 DNA reads TGCAGTGCTAGAGACCGGGACAGCGTCGGTGAAAAACTGTTTTTT.

This clonotype appeared a few times. The chain is built from TRBV10-3 and TRBJ2-1, with a weak D call TRBD2 (5 bases). The CDR3 runs to 19 residues. Germline CDR1 ENHRY, CDR2 SYGVKD. Trimming stripped 0 bases from V and 2 bases from J, with 20 bases between. CDR3 nucleotide sequence: TGTGCCATCAGTGAGTCGAACTTCCCCGGGATGAATCCCTACAATGAGCAGTTCTTC. Translating gives CAISESNFPGMNPYNEQFF.

In its sample, this clonotype was seen many times. The chain employs TRBV29-1 and TRBJ2-5; D is unresolved. The CDR3 length is 13 residues. Trimming pared 3 bases from V and 0 bases from J, leaving 8 bases between. In germline, CDR1 is SQVTM, CDR2 ANQGSEA. In DNA, the CDR3 is TGCAGCGTTGACGACGGAGACCAAGAGACCCAGTACTTC. This codes for CSVDDGDQETQYF. Based on the CDR3 plus reference TRBV29-1 and TRBJ2-5, the full variable domain is SAVISQKPSRDICQRGTSLTIQCQVDSQVTMMFWYRQQPGQSLTLIATANQGSEATYESGFVIDKFPISRPNLTFSTLTVSNMSPEDSSIYLCSVDDGDQETQYFGPGTRLLVL.

This chain connects TRBV20-1 to TRBJ1-1; D might be TRBD1 (5 bases). V was clipped by 0 bases and J by 1 base, with 9 bases between them. The CDR3 length is 14 residues. Germline V gene sequence: CDR1 DFQATT, CDR2 SNEGSKA (reference sequence). CDR3 sequence: CSARDPGGNTEAFF. As DNA, the CDR3 is TGCAGTGCTAGAGATCCTGGGGGGAACACTGAAGCTTTCTTT.

The chain combines TRBV7-8 with TRBJ2-1; TRBD2 agrees at 7 bases. V lost 5 bases, J lost 5 bases, and 12 bases stayed unmatched. Germline values: CDR1 SGHVS, CDR2 FQNEAQ. The CDR3 is 16 residues long. CDR3 amino acids: CASSQLTGLSNNEQFF. DNA of the CDR3: TGTGCCAGCAGCCAGCTGACGGGACTATCAAACAATGAGCAGTTCTTC.

In this sample, this clonotype turned up many times. The chain employs TRBV7-6 and TRBJ2-1, with D possibly matching TRBD2 (6 bases). V gave up 3 bases and J gave up 7 bases, with 13 bases separating them. There are 14 residues in the CDR3. In germline, CDR1 is SGHVS, CDR2 FNYEAQ. CDR3 DNA sequence: TGTGCCAGCAGCTTGGGACTGCCGGGGAATGAGCAGTTCTTC. As protein: CASSLGLPGNEQFF.

The genes are TRBV5-1 and TRBJ2-7, with 9 nucleotides matching TRBD1. With 0 bases clipped from V and 5 bases from J, the junction kept 9 bases outside the gene matches. Germline lookup yields CDR1 SGHRS and CDR2 YFSETQ. The CDR3 contains 16 residues. The CDR3 loop reads CASSLAPGQGYNEQYF. CDR3 coding DNA: TGCGCCAGCAGCTTGGCCCCGGGACAGGGTTACAACGAGCAGTACTTC.

The chain has TRBV5-6 and TRBJ2-7; D is undetermined. This CDR3 spans 12 amino acids. The V end lost 2 bases, the J end lost 5 bases, and 8 bases lay between the germline ends. The germline CDR1 and CDR2 sequences are SGHDT and YYEEEE. The CDR3 here is CASSLLSHEQYF. DNA of the CDR3: TGTGCCAGCAGCTTACTATCCCACGAGCAGTACTTC.

In this sample, this clonotype turned up many times. The chain employs TRBV5-1 and TRBJ2-7; the D is unclear. Germline CDR1 reads SGHRS; CDR2 reads YFSETQ. The CDR3 covers 13 residues. Trimming shortened V by 0 bases and J by 3 bases, and 7 bases separated the two germline ends. CDR3 in amino acids: CASSLEGFYEQYF. CDR3 DNA sequence: TGCGCCAGCAGCTTGGAGGGATTCTACGAGCAGTACTTC.

This clonotype was seen a handful of times. This sequence joins TRBV20-1 and TRBJ1-1; D is uncertain. V was pared by 2 bases and J by 0 bases, with 7 bases between. Germline V gene lookup returns CDR1 DFQATT and CDR2 SNEGSKA (reference sequence). The CDR3 is 13 amino acids. Here the CDR3 DNA reads TGCAGTGCTAGAACCCGGTTGAACACTGAAGCTTTCTTT. It codes for CSARTRLNTEAFF.

This clonotype was observed at least ten times. This chain uses TRBV6-1 with TRBJ2-5, with 8 bases matching TRBD2. Germline V lookup: CDR1 MNHNS, CDR2 SASEGT. The CDR3 consists of 15 residues. V was pared by 8 bases and J by 1 base, with 9 bases of the junction left unmatched. CDR3 loop: CASFHSGAGQETQYF. In nucleotides, the CDR3 is TGTGCCAGCTTCCATAGCGGGGCGGGCCAAGAGACCCAGTACTTC.

This clonotype was seen ten or more times. V usage is TRBV12-3 or TRBV12-4 and J usage is TRBJ2-7; 10 nucleotides match TRBD1. This CDR3 contains 14 residues. J lost 0 bases, V lost 7 bases, and 3 bases had no gene match. This chain's CDR3 is CASTWTGGSYEQYF. CDR3 DNA: TGTGCCAGCACCTGGACAGGGGGCTCCTACGAGCAGTACTTC.

The chain carries TRBV28 and TRBJ2-7; D ambiguous. The CDR3 sequence is 11 residues long. The germline gives CDR1 MDHEN, CDR2 SYDVKM. V lost 7 bases to trimming and J lost 5 bases, with 9 bases between them. The CDR3 DNA follows: TGTGCCAGCACCGCCCAAGACGAGCAGTACTTC. It encodes CASTAQDEQYF. Based on the CDR3 plus reference TRBV28 and TRBJ2-7, the full variable domain is DVKVTQSSRYLVKRTGEKVFLECVQDMDHENMFWYRQDPGLGLRLIYFSYDVKMKEKGDIPEGYSVSREKKERFSLILESASTNQTSMYLCASTAQDEQYFGPGTRLTVT.

This clonotype has ten or more counts. This rearrangement joins TRBV28 to TRBJ1-2, with D possibly matching TRBD1 (5 bases). Germline V CDR1 and CDR2: MDHEN, SYDVKM. The V gene lost 6 bases and the J gene lost 7 bases, with 15 bases spanning the gap. CDR3 length: 13 residues. Here the CDR3 reads CASSPRDYGGYTF. DNA for the CDR3: TGTGCCAGCAGCCCCCGGGACTACGGTGGCTACACCTTC.

This clonotype was seen ten or more times. The V gene is TRBV6-6, the J gene TRBJ2-1, with a weak D call TRBD1 (5 bases). The germline V gene has CDR1 MNHNY and CDR2 SVGAGI (reference sequence). V was trimmed by 7 bases and J by 4 bases, leaving 11 bases between them. This CDR3 has 13 residues. The CDR3 nucleotides are TGTGCCAGCACCCTAGACAGATACAATGAGCAGTTCTTC. Amino acids: CASTLDRYNEQFF.